This entry lists 8 T cell receptor beta chains sequenced from one sample in a study of blood T cell repertoires in COVID-19. Here immunoSEQ multiplex PCR was the method, and the copy in TCRdb shows in-frame clones only, minus some. The table includes under 300,000 clones, about 88% detected once. The sequenced material came from peripheral blood. These receptors were taken from a middle-aged woman who had recovered from COVID-19.

The chain joins TRBV5-1 to TRBJ2-1; TRBD2 matches 13 bases. The V gene's germline CDR1 is SGHRS and CDR2 YFSETQ. CDR3 length equals 15 residues. Trimming at V came to 3 bases and at J to 8 bases, leaving 5 bases not matched to a gene. The CDR3, as DNA: TGCGCCAGCAGCTCGGGACTAGCGGGAACTCATGAGCAGTTCTTC. Translated, it gives CASSSGLAGTHEQFF.

The genes are TRBV7-2 and TRBJ2-1; 7 bases match TRBD1. CDR3 length: 14 amino acids. CDR1 and CDR2 (germline): SGHTA, FQGNSA. V shed 5 bases and J 6 bases; nucleotides not matched to a gene: 7. The CDR3 coding sequence is TGTGCCAGCAGCCCCCGGGCAGGGGGCAATGAGCAGTTCTTC. As protein: CASSPRAGGNEQFF.

The J gene is TRBJ2-1, the V gene TRBV25-1, with TRBD1 identical over 9 bases. Germline V gives CDR1 MGHDK, CDR2 SYGVNS. The CDR3 is 15 residues long. V lost 2 bases and J lost 5; bases outside the gene matches: 4. Here the CDR3 reads CASSEQDRGDNEQFF. In DNA, the CDR3 is TGTGCCAGCAGTGAACAAGACAGGGGGGACAATGAGCAGTTCTTC.

J is TRBJ2-7 and V is TRBV2; D is perhaps TRBD2 (6 bases). CDR3 length: 15 residues. CDR1 is SNHLY and CDR2 is FYNNEI in the germline V gene. V lost 5 bases, J lost 2 bases, and 16 bases lay in between. The CDR3 loop is CASSQGLTPPYEQYF. The CDR3, as DNA: TGTGCCAGCAGTCAGGGACTCACCCCGCCCTACGAGCAGTACTTC.

The CDR3 region is CASSHPGGNEQFF. The CDR3 DNA reads TGTGCCAGCAGCCACCCGGGGGGCAATGAGCAGTTCTTC. This chain uses TRBV3-1 (or the pseudogene TRBV3-2) with TRBJ2-1, with 7 bases matching TRBD2. This CDR3 has 13 residues. Trimming took 3 bases from V and 6 from J; bases not matched to a gene: 2. Germline V gene data show CDR1 as LGHDT and CDR2 as YNNKEL (reference sequence).

This chain joins TRBV2 and TRBJ1-2; D is perhaps TRBD1 (6 bases). Germline CDR1 and CDR2: SNHLY and FYNNEI. Trimming took off 3 bases at V and 4 bases at J, with 6 bases between the two ends. The CDR3 is 12 amino acids. The chain's CDR3 is CASSETGYGYTF. In nucleotides, the CDR3 is TGTGCCAGCAGTGAGACAGGCTATGGCTACACCTTC.

The J gene is TRBJ1-3, the V gene TRBV11-2; D remains unclear. Germline-derived CDR1 and CDR2 are SGHAT and FQNNGV. V lost 1 base and J 0 bases, leaving 10 bases between the germline ends. The CDR3 spans 16 residues. This chain's CDR3 is CASSLGHVSSGNTIYF. CDR3 in DNA: TGTGCCAGCAGCTTAGGTCACGTGAGCTCTGGAAACACCATATATTTT.

The rearrangement joins TRBV4-2 to TRBJ2-6; 7 bases match TRBD2. CDR3 length equals 17 residues. Trimming removed 0 bases from V and 3 bases from J; junction bases left unmatched: 5. Germline assignment: CDR1 LGHNA and CDR2 YNFKEQ. The CDR3 region is CASSQEAGVSGANVLTF. The CDR3 bases are TGTGCCAGCAGCCAAGAGGCGGGGGTCAGTGGGGCCAACGTCCTGACTTTC.